The 9 T cell receptor beta chains given below trace back to one sample, sequenced in a study of blood T cell repertoires in COVID-19. Produced via immunoSEQ multiplex PCR; TCRdb's table is partial and in-frame only. Among fewer than 350,000 clones, over 75% were seen once, and the ten largest hold nearly 7%. Sequenced: peripheral blood. The receptors here all came from a woman aged 25 to 45 with COVID-19, enrolled during active disease.

The chain combines TRBV7-2 with TRBJ2-5, with TRBD2 matching 13 bases. The germline V gene encodes CDR1 SGHTA and CDR2 FQGNSA. The trim removed 6 bases at V and 5 bases at J, leaving 9 bases unmatched. The CDR3 covers 16 residues. This CDR3 reads CASSRLAGGFLETQYF. The CDR3 DNA follows: TGTGCCAGCAGTCGACTAGCGGGAGGATTTCTTGAGACCCAGTACTTC.

V gene TRBV3-1 (or the pseudogene TRBV3-2) combines with J gene TRBJ1-2; 7 nucleotides line up with TRBD1. Germline loops: CDR1 LGHDT, CDR2 YNNKEL (reference sequence). CDR3 length: 14 amino acids. The V and J ends lost 1 base and 3 bases, in that order; junction bases with no gene match: 2. CDR3 region: CASSQAGTDYGYTF. CDR3 coding DNA: TGTGCCAGCAGCCAAGCCGGGACAGACTATGGCTACACCTTC.

This rearrangement joins TRBV4-1 to TRBJ2-7; D is perhaps TRBD2 (6 bases). Looked up from germline, CDR1 is MGHRA and CDR2 is YSYEKL. The CDR3 covers 14 residues. Trimming took off 3 bases at V and 7 bases at J, with 16 bases between the two ends. This CDR3 reads CASSQVGTPREQYF. The CDR3 bases are TGCGCCAGCAGCCAGGTGGGGACTCCTAGGGAGCAGTACTTC.

The chain uses TRBV11-2 and TRBJ1-2; the D is unclear. Germline lookup yields CDR1 SGHAT and CDR2 FQNNGV. This CDR3 is 16 amino acids long. Trimming pared 5 bases from V and 4 bases from J, leaving 20 bases between. As DNA, the CDR3 is TGTGCCAGCAGCCCCGAGGGTGTCCAAGACCTCTATGGCTACACCTTC. Protein: CASSPEGVQDLYGYTF. Drawing the rest from reference TRBV11-2 and TRBJ1-2, the complete variable domain is EAGVAQSPRYKIIEKRQSVAFWCNPISGHATLYWYQQILGQGPKLLIQFQNNGVVDDSQLPKDRFSAERLKGVDSTLKIQPAKLEDSAVYLCASSPEGVQDLYGYTFGSGTRLTVV.

The chain has TRBV6-6 and TRBJ1-3; the match to TRBD1 covers 7 bases. The V gene end was trimmed by 7 bases and the J gene end by 4 bases; junction bases not matched to a gene: 13. CDR3 size: 16 residues. Germline CDR1 MNHNY, CDR2 SVGAGI (reference sequence). The DNA for the CDR3 is TGTGCCAGCACCGTACAGGGGTCCGCGGTCGGAAACACCATATATTTT. Translated, it gives CASTVQGSAVGNTIYF.

In DNA, the CDR3 is TGTGCCAGCAGTTACCGGGCGGCGGGAGGGCTGTTCTTC. This codes for CASSYRAAGGLFF. This chain uses TRBV6-5 with TRBJ2-1, with 9 bases identical to TRBD2. Germline-derived CDR1 and CDR2 are MNHEY and SVGAGI. The length of the CDR3 is 13 residues. The junction had 8 bases not matched to a gene; V was cut back by 2 bases and J by 15 bases.

This sequence joins TRBV5-1 and TRBJ2-6, with D possibly TRBD2 on 7 matching bases. This CDR3 is built from 17 residues. The germline V and J ends were trimmed by 4 bases and 1 base, with 15 bases remaining between them. Germline CDR1 SGHRS, CDR2 YFSETQ. CDR3 loop: CASSTQAGASGANVLTF. DNA for the CDR3: TGCGCCAGCAGCACCCAGGCGGGGGCGTCTGGGGCCAACGTCCTGACTTTC.

A single count supports this clone. The chain uses TRBV11-3 and TRBJ2-2; D is uncertain. The CDR3 has 12 residues. V lost 0 bases and J 8 bases, leaving 4 bases between the germline ends. The germline V gene has CDR1 SGHNT and CDR2 YENEEA. In DNA, the CDR3 is TGTGCCAGCAGCTTAGACAGGGGGGAGCTGTTTTTT. Residues: CASSLDRGELFF. Full variable domain (missing parts from reference TRBV11-3 and TRBJ2-2): EAGVVQSPRYKIIEKKQPVAFWCNPISGHNTLYWYLQNLGQGPELLIRYENEEAVDDSQLPKDRFSAERLKGVDSTLKIQPAELGDSAVYLCASSLDRGELFFGEGSRLTVL.

This clone has a single count. The chain employs TRBV24-1 and TRBJ2-5; 9 bases match TRBD2. From germline, CDR1 is KGHDR and CDR2 SFDVKD. This CDR3 is 16 amino acids long. The trim removed 5 bases at V and 1 base at J, leaving 7 bases unmatched. The CDR3 is CATSVGAGGPQETQYF. The CDR3 DNA sequence: TGTGCCACCAGTGTCGGAGCGGGAGGCCCCCAAGAGACCCAGTACTTC.